This T cell receptor (beta chain) was sequenced in a study of shared T cell receptors in the human thymus. The assay was immunoSEQ multiplex PCR, and TCRdb's table has in-frame clones only and misses some. The data contain over 350,000 clones, around 93% of them seen just once; the ten biggest clones take up approximately 0.02%. This clone was picked up one time. Looked up from germline, CDR1 is ENHRY and CDR2 is SYGVKD. CDR3 size: 14 residues. Trimming removed 4 bases at V and 5 bases at J, with 15 bases between. The origin of this receptor is a human donor. The sequenced sample was thymocytes. V gene TRBV10-3 combines with J gene TRBJ2-7; D possibly uses TRBD1 or TRBD2 (6 bases each). CDR3 in amino acids: CAISAPGASHEQYF. For the CDR3, the DNA is TGTGCCATCAGTGCTCCGGGGGCGTCCCACGAGCAGTACTTC.